The rows below give T cell receptor beta chains drawn from one sample of a study of cytomegalovirus exposure and HLA in healthy donors. Profiling relied on immunoSEQ multiplex PCR, and the TCRdb table lists in-frame clones only, not all of them. Here the sample spans some 130,000 clones, approximately 60% being singletons. Material for sequencing was PBMCs. The receptors stem from a human donor in good health. The CDR3 runs from the conserved cysteine through the conserved F or W.

>16|TRBV5-1
CASSSGSSGSIDTQYF
>18|TRBV12-2
CASRLDVLADSNTGELFF
>14|TRBV14
CASSRDRGAGELFF
>12|TRBV28
CASRGTGGYQYF
>15|TRBV27
CASSFMAGGQETQYF
>13|TRBV27
CASSQRIDYEQYF
>13|TRBV18
CASSRGLAVEQFF
>15|TRBV28
CASRRQGGSNQPQHF
>17|TRBV4-1
CASSQELAQNTPGGQYF
>16|TRBV19
CASSIRGLGGPDTQYF
>15|TRBV6-1
CASMGVLAGYNEQFF
>13|TRBV6-5
CASSYGRQDTQYF
>16|TRBV5-1
CASGLAGVFSTDTQYF
>13|TRBV7-3
CASSSGGQETQYF
>14|TRBV6-4
CASSDSAGRNGYTF
>15|TRBV6-1
CASSAGQLYYNEQFF
>14|TRBV5-1
CASSLQSRGEAQYF
>16|TRBV5-6
CASSLTGESSGNTIYF
>16|TRBV5-6
CASSLAGQGSYNEQFF
>15|TRBV5-4
CASSPGTPGDYGYTF
>17|TRBV4-1
CASSQETGLVTTDTQYF
>16|TRBV15
CATSRDGGLAKNIQYF
>15|TRBV9
CASSGSSGPTDTQYF
>15|TRBV5-1
CASSLADRGPYEQYF
>17|TRBV7-2
CASSFGSGRSSGYGYTF
>16|TRBV19
CASSIGGGQGMETQYF
>14|TRBV11-2
CASRSGTSSTEQYF
>17|TRBV5-5
CASSLGLALSTQETQYF
>15|TRBV10-1
CAIQLERERTDTQYF
>15|TRBV4-3
CASSQGALLRYGYTF
>13|TRBV2
CASSDSRTGELFF
>15|TRBV7-7
CASSLGGQGNTEAFF
>15|TRBV18
CASSPRGSGRDEQFF
>18|TRBV5-1
CASSWGPHTGLAEWTQFF
>13|TRBV28
CASSHQSTGELFF
>15|TRBV2
CASRPPRGGPYEQYF
>15|TRBV9
CASSVDNRVNTEAFF
>15|TRBV4-3
CASSQTRDSTYEQYF
>14|TRBV5-4
CASSSTGGGYEQYF
>18|TRBV28
CASSPLFRDRGNTGELFF
>14|TRBV19
CASSPDPGADTQYF
>15|TRBV9
CASSLLSQNTGELFF
>15|TRBV18
CASSPGTGTYNEQFF
>17|TRBV10-2
CASSPRGGLAATDTQYF